Below, 29 T cell receptor beta chains from the same sample are listed, as sequenced in a study of pediatric ulcerative colitis. Only in-frame clones appear in the TCRdb table, and some are missing; sequencing was by immunoSEQ multiplex PCR. The table has fewer than 25,000 clones, roughly two thirds seen once; the top ten hold around 16%. The rectum was sampled with one to two pinch biopsies at colonoscopy. Sample: gut tissue. The receptors come from a boy aged 5-17 years with severe ulcerative colitis.

The rearrangement joins TRBV6-5 to TRBJ2-4, with D tentatively TRBD1 or TRBD2 (5 bases each). This CDR3 contains 13 residues. Germline CDR1 is MNHEY and CDR2 is SVGAGI. V lost 5 bases, J lost 5 bases, and 10 bases lay in between. CDR3 sequence: CASSPGTENIQYF. The CDR3 DNA follows: TGTGCCAGCAGTCCCGGGACCGAAAACATTCAGTACTTC.

The count of this clone is one. The chain recombines TRBV27 with TRBJ1-2; D is ambiguous. Germline V gene sequence: CDR1 MNHEY, CDR2 SMNVEV (reference sequence). Trimming stripped 3 bases from V and 4 bases from J, with 9 bases between. The CDR3 runs to 13 residues. The CDR3, as DNA: TGTGCCAGCAGTTTTCGGGGTACCTATGGCTACACCTTC. Residues: CASSFRGTYGYTF.

The V gene is TRBV5-1, the J gene TRBJ2-7; 10 nucleotides align to TRBD1. Germline V gene sequence: CDR1 SGHRS, CDR2 YFSETQ. The length of the CDR3 is 12 residues. J was trimmed by 4 bases and V by 7 bases; bases with no gene match: 2. The CDR3 bases are TGCGCCAGCGCGGGACAGGGGTACGAGCAGTACTTC. This translates into CASAGQGYEQYF.

CDR3 sequence (DNA): TGTGCCGCGGGACAGGGGGGCCGCAATGAGCAGTTCTTC. Amino acid sequence: CAAGQGGRNEQFF. The rearrangement uses TRBV2 and TRBJ2-1; 11 nucleotides match TRBD1. J gave up 6 bases and V 11 bases, and 6 bases lay outside the gene matches. The CDR3 has 13 residues. Germline V gives CDR1 SNHLY, CDR2 FYNNEI.

V is TRBV6-5 and J is TRBJ2-3, with 10 bases fitting TRBD2. V lost 4 bases and J lost 4; bases outside the gene matches: 5. This CDR3 spans 15 amino acids. The germline V gene encodes CDR1 MNHEY and CDR2 SVGAGI. The CDR3: CASSSAGGLSDTQYF. The CDR3, as DNA: TGTGCCAGCAGTTCAGCGGGGGGGCTCTCAGATACGCAGTATTTT.

The chain links TRBV7-8 to TRBJ1-3; no clear D gene. Trimming left V 0 bases short and J 0 bases short, with 3 bases between. Germline V gene data show CDR1 as SGHVS and CDR2 as FQNEAQ. This CDR3 contains 14 residues. CDR3 amino acids: CASSLAFSGNTIYF. CDR3 sequence (DNA): TGTGCCAGCAGCTTAGCGTTCTCTGGAAACACCATATATTTT. Looking up the rest from reference TRBV7-8 and TRBJ1-3 gives the full variable domain: GAGVSQSPRYKVAKRGQDVALRCDPISGHVSLFWYQQALGQGPEFLTYFQNEAQLDKSGLPSDRFFAERPEGSVSTLKIQRTQQEDSAVYLCASSLAFSGNTIYFGEGSWLTVV.

This rearrangement joins TRBV6-5 to TRBJ2-2; D call uncertain. This CDR3 is 14 amino acids long. The V end lost 2 bases, the J end lost 3 bases, and 7 bases lay between the germline ends. CDR1 is MNHEY and CDR2 is SVGAGI in the germline V gene. The CDR3 nucleotides are TGTGCCAGCAGTTACAGATTGTACACCGGGGAGCTGTTTTTT. Translating gives CASSYRLYTGELFF.

The V and J genes are TRBV7-9 and TRBJ1-4; the D is unclear. Germline V gives CDR1 SEHNR, CDR2 FQNEAQ (reference sequence). V lost 1 base and J 5 bases, leaving 14 bases between the germline ends. The CDR3 is 16 amino acids. The CDR3 protein is CASSLGTRPRNEKLFF. The CDR3 DNA reads TGTGCCAGCAGCTTAGGGACCCGACCCCGAAATGAAAAACTGTTTTTT.

The V gene is TRBV18, the J gene TRBJ2-3; D may be TRBD1 (6 bases). Germline values: CDR1 KGHSH, CDR2 LQKENI. The CDR3 has 16 amino acids. The V end was cut by 3 bases, the J end by 4 bases, with 17 bases between. The CDR3, as DNA: TGTGCCAGCTCACCCCCCTGGGACAACCCCCCAGATACGCAGTATTTT. It yields the protein CASSPPWDNPPDTQYF.

The V gene is TRBV7-2, the J gene TRBJ1-1; no firm D call. The V and J ends lost 5 bases and 0 bases respectively, with 4 bases between them. This CDR3 contains 12 residues. Germline-derived CDR1 and CDR2 are SGHTA and FQGNSA. The CDR3 is CASSQMNTEAFF. CDR3 coding DNA: TGTGCCAGCAGCCAAATGAACACTGAAGCTTTCTTT.

The chain couples TRBV6-5 to TRBJ1-6, with 7 bases that match TRBD1. This CDR3 has 14 amino acids. Germline-derived CDR1 and CDR2 are MNHEY and SVGAGI. The trim removed 8 bases at V and 7 bases at J, leaving 8 bases unmatched. The CDR3, as DNA: TGTGCCAGCTCGTCCGGGACAGAAAATTCACCCCTCCACTTT. Residues: CASSSGTENSPLHF.

The chain links TRBV4-2 to TRBJ1-6; D perhaps matches TRBD1 (5 bases). The CDR3 covers 15 residues. V was trimmed by 5 bases and J by 13 bases, leaving 21 bases between them. CDR1 and CDR2 from the germline V gene are LGHNA and YNFKEQ. The CDR3 region has the DNA TGTGCCAGCAGCGGAGGGGAGGACGCGCAAGGGCCCCTCCACTTT. Its translation: CASSGGEDAQGPLHF.

This clone was seen once. This chain uses TRBV7-6 with TRBJ1-1; TRBD1 matches at 10 bases. Germline trimming cut 5 bases from V and 6 bases from J; bases unmatched to any gene: 3. From germline, CDR1 is SGHVS and CDR2 FNYEAQ. CDR3 size: 13 residues. The CDR3 DNA reads as TGTGCCAGCAGCCCGGGGACAGGGGCTGAAGCTTTCTTT. Amino acid sequence: CASSPGTGAEAFF.

This clone was recorded a few times. V and J are TRBV7-8 and TRBJ1-5; D call uncertain. With 2 bases removed from V and 2 bases from J, the gap between germline ends came to 10 bases. CDR3 length equals 15 residues. Germline CDR1 is SGHVS and CDR2 is FQNEAQ. Written as DNA, the CDR3 is TGTGCCAGCAGCTTATTTAATGTGGGCAATCAGCCCCAGCATTTT. Its protein is CASSLFNVGNQPQHF.

This clone was recorded a few times. The chain combines TRBV27 with TRBJ1-2; no firm D call. In germline, CDR1 is MNHEY, CDR2 SMNVEV (reference sequence). The CDR3 runs to 15 residues. V was clipped by 5 bases and J by 0 bases, with 13 bases between them. CDR3 sequence (DNA): TGTGCCAGCAGTCCCGGTATCAAGACTAACTATGGCTACACCTTC. It translates to CASSPGIKTNYGYTF.

The genes are TRBV19 and TRBJ1-2; 7 bases fit TRBD1. With 5 bases clipped from V and 8 bases from J, the junction kept 17 bases outside the gene matches. This CDR3 contains 16 residues. Germline values: CDR1 LNHDA, CDR2 SQIVND (reference sequence). The CDR3 nucleotides read TGTGCCAGTAGTTCGACCTTGATGACAGGGTTGATCGGCTACACCTTC. Translating gives CASSSTLMTGLIGYTF.

V and J are TRBV5-6 and TRBJ1-2; D not certain. The V gene's germline CDR1 is SGHDT and CDR2 YYEEEE. Trimming shortened V by 1 base and J by 4 bases, and 14 bases separated the two germline ends. CDR3 size: 15 residues. This CDR3 is CASSLFGESIYGYTF. The CDR3 nucleotides are TGTGCCAGCAGCTTGTTCGGGGAGTCTATCTATGGCTACACCTTC.

A few counts support this clone. This chain uses TRBV13 with TRBJ1-3; D remains ambiguous. The V gene's germline CDR1 is PRHDT and CDR2 FYEKMQ (reference sequence). V lost 4 bases to trimming and J lost 4 bases, with 11 bases between them. The CDR3 consists of 14 residues. CDR3 sequence (DNA): TGTGCCAGCAGCTACACAGCGGACGGAAACACCATATATTTT. It codes for CASSYTADGNTIYF.

V gene TRBV7-6 combines with J gene TRBJ2-1, with TRBD1 identical over 8 bases. The V and J ends lost 1 base and 3 bases, in that order; junction bases with no gene match: 11. This CDR3 contains 18 residues. Germline lookup yields CDR1 SGHVS and CDR2 FNYEAQ. The CDR3 nucleotides read TGTGCCAGCAGCTTAGGATTCCCCAGGACAGGGTACTACAATGAGCAGTTCTTC. It codes for CASSLGFPRTGYYNEQFF. The whole variable domain, remainder taken from reference TRBV7-6 and TRBJ2-1, is GAGVSQSPRYKVTKRGQDVALRCDPISGHVSLYWYRQALGQGPEFLTYFNYEAQQDKSGLPNDRFSAERPEGSISTLTIQRTEQRDSAMYRCASSLGFPRTGYYNEQFFGPGTRLTVL.

The V gene is TRBV7-6, the J gene TRBJ2-2; no reliable D call. V was trimmed by 3 bases and J by 4 bases, leaving 12 bases between them. The germline V gene has CDR1 SGHVS and CDR2 FNYEAQ. The CDR3 has 15 residues. CDR3: CASSLSELPTGELFF. The CDR3, as DNA: TGTGCCAGCAGCTTGAGCGAACTGCCCACCGGGGAGCTGTTTTTT.

This chain uses TRBV11-2 with TRBJ1-1, with unresolved D. The V end was cut by 3 bases, the J end by 7 bases, with 12 bases between. Germline CDR1 SGHAT, CDR2 FQNNGV. The CDR3 has 13 amino acids. The CDR3 region is CASSFLSGGEAFF. The CDR3 DNA is TGTGCCAGCAGCTTCTTATCGGGCGGTGAAGCTTTCTTT.

This clone has just a few counts. This sequence joins TRBV5-1 and TRBJ2-1, with D perhaps matching TRBD1 (6 bases). The CDR3 has 12 residues. Germline CDR1 and CDR2: SGHRS and YFSETQ. V dropped 2 bases and J dropped 7 bases, with 7 bases sitting between them. This CDR3 is CASSLQGNEQFF. In DNA, the CDR3 is TGCGCCAGCAGCTTACAGGGAAATGAGCAGTTCTTC.

The chain couples TRBV29-1 to TRBJ1-1; no reliable D call. Trimming removed 5 bases at V and 11 bases at J, with 27 bases between. There are 15 residues in the CDR3. Per the germline V gene, CDR1 is SQVTM and CDR2 is ANQGSEA. The CDR3 here is CSVKDPRAPSLGAFF. DNA for the CDR3: TGCAGCGTTAAGGACCCCCGGGCCCCTTCGCTGGGGGCTTTCTTT.

As for this clone: This sample also contains other DNA sequences that code for the same CDR3. The chain couples TRBV2 to TRBJ1-1; D not resolved. Per germline, CDR1 SNHLY and CDR2 FYNNEI. The V end was cut by 7 bases, the J end by 2 bases, with 11 bases between. The CDR3 length is 13 residues. DNA for the CDR3: TGTGCCAGCACCCGGGGAGGCAACACTGAAGCTTTCTTT. This sequence encodes CASTRGGNTEAFF.

The chain couples TRBV4-1 to TRBJ2-6, with 7 bases that match TRBD1. Germline CDR1 reads MGHRA; CDR2 reads YSYEKL. Losses at the gene ends were 0 bases for V and 2 bases for J; bases not matched to a gene: 7. CDR3 length equals 18 residues. CDR3 bases: TGCGCCAGCAGCCAAGAGGCGGCAGGGGGAGCTGGGGCCAACGTCCTGACTTTC. It codes for CASSQEAAGGAGANVLTF.

The J gene is TRBJ2-7, the V gene TRBV7-2; the D is unclear. Trimming pared 2 bases from V and 3 bases from J, leaving 11 bases between. CDR1 is SGHTA and CDR2 is FQGNSA in the germline V gene. CDR3 length: 14 amino acids. The CDR3 bases are TGTGCCAGCAGCTTAAGTTTTACCAACTACGAGCAGTACTTC. This codes for CASSLSFTNYEQYF.

J is TRBJ2-5 and V is TRBV2, with D possibly TRBD2 on 6 matching bases. V lost 4 bases, J lost 12 bases, and 18 bases lay in between. Germline V gives CDR1 SNHLY, CDR2 FYNNEI. The CDR3 has 13 residues. The CDR3 nucleotides read TGTGCCAGCAGTGTGGGGACTTTCAAGAGGGAGTACTTC. Its protein product is CASSVGTFKREYF. Full variable domain (remainder filled in from reference TRBV2 and TRBJ2-5): EPEVTQTPSHQVTQMGQEVILRCVPISNHLYFYWYRQILGQKVEFLVSFYNNEISEKSEIFDDQFSVERPDGSNFTLKIRSTKLEDSAMYFCASSVGTFKREYFGPGTRLLVL.

The J gene is TRBJ2-1, the V gene TRBV10-1, with D possibly TRBD2 on 6 matching bases. The ends were cut back, 3 bases at V and 10 bases at J, with 16 bases in the middle. The CDR3 consists of 14 residues. CDR1 is WNHNN and CDR2 is SYGVQD in the germline V gene (reference sequence). This CDR3 reads CASSDRRGLNEQFF. CDR3 nucleotide sequence: TGCGCCAGCAGTGACAGGAGGGGCCTGAACGAGCAGTTCTTC.

This clone was found a few times. The chain couples TRBV6-1 to TRBJ1-2; D is uncertain. Germline lookup yields CDR1 MNHNS and CDR2 SASEGT. Trimming took 7 bases from V and 0 from J, leaving 9 bases between them. CDR3 size: 13 residues. Here the CDR3 DNA reads TGTGCCAGCACCCGGCAGACTAACTATGGCTACACCTTC. This sequence encodes CASTRQTNYGYTF.